These 20 T cell receptor beta chains were all obtained from the same sample, sequenced in a study of T cell responses to AZD1222 COVID-19 vaccine. This table comes from immunoSEQ multiplex PCR, and its TCRdb copy is limited to in-frame clones, with some not included. The sample holds under 85,000 clones, around 90% seen once. The sequences come from peripheral blood, collected on day 0 of MenACWY control vaccination. The receptors stem from an adult in good health.

The rearrangement uses TRBV5-1 and TRBJ2-5, with D tentatively TRBD1 or TRBD2 (5 bases each). Germline V gene lookup returns CDR1 SGHRS and CDR2 YFSETQ. V lost 1 base to trimming and J lost 5 bases, with 9 bases between them. The CDR3 is 13 residues long. The chain's CDR3 is CASSLQGEETQYF. CDR3 sequence (DNA): TGCGCCAGCAGCTTGCAGGGAGAGGAGACCCAGTACTTC.

The chain carries TRBV6-6 and TRBJ1-1, with D uncertain. The CDR3 runs to 12 residues. V was shortened by 6 bases and J by 4 bases, with 9 bases between the two germline ends. Germline assignment: CDR1 MNHNY and CDR2 SVGAGI (reference sequence). CDR3 amino acids: CASRPLLTEAFF. CDR3 DNA sequence: TGTGCCAGCAGACCACTACTCACTGAAGCTTTCTTT.

This rearrangement joins TRBV9 to TRBJ2-5; 7 bases fit TRBD2. The germline V gene has CDR1 SGDLS and CDR2 YYNGEE. The CDR3 is made up of 14 amino acids. V lost 4 bases and J lost 1; bases outside the gene matches: 4. The CDR3 reads CASSSGLSQETQYF. CDR3 DNA sequence: TGTGCCAGCAGCTCGGGACTAAGCCAAGAGACCCAGTACTTC.

The chain employs TRBV3-1 (or the pseudogene TRBV3-2) and TRBJ1-6, with TRBD1 matching 8 bases. This CDR3 region has 16 residues. Trimming at V came to 3 bases and at J to 4 bases, leaving 5 bases not matched to a gene. Germline loops: CDR1 LGHDT, CDR2 YNNKEL (reference sequence). CDR3 nucleotide sequence: TGTGCCAGCAGCCATAGACAGGGGAATTATAATTCACCCCTCCACTTT. The encoded protein is CASSHRQGNYNSPLHF.

This clone occurred once. The DNA of the CDR3 is TGTGCCAGCAGTACCCTTAGACAGGCGGGCAATCAGCCCCAGCATTTT. It is translated as CASSTLRQAGNQPQHF. This chain links TRBV6-2 or TRBV6-3 with TRBJ1-5, with TRBD1 as a possible D gene (6 bases). V gave up 5 bases and J gave up 2 bases, with 16 bases separating them. The CDR3 extends over 16 amino acids. CDR1 and CDR2 (germline): MNHEY, SVGEGT.

In this sample, this clone turned up a few times. This chain joins TRBV9 and TRBJ2-5; TRBD1 or TRBD2 may be the D gene (6 bases each). CDR1 SGDLS and CDR2 YYNGEE come from the germline V gene. Trimming removed 4 bases at V and 3 bases at J, with 22 bases between. The CDR3 covers 17 residues. The CDR3 sequence: CASSPGDKGGLKETQYF. The DNA for the CDR3 is TGTGCCAGCAGCCCCGGGGATAAGGGGGGCCTTAAAGAGACCCAGTACTTC.

The chain is built from TRBV28 and TRBJ1-2, with D maybe TRBD1 (6 bases). Looked up from germline, CDR1 is MDHEN and CDR2 is SYDVKM. Trimming removed 4 bases at V and 2 bases at J, with 14 bases between. CDR3 length: 15 amino acids. CDR3 coding DNA: TGTGCCAGCAGTTCGGGCCTAACAGGGAACTATGGCTACACCTTC. Amino acids: CASSSGLTGNYGYTF.

This sequence joins TRBV19 and TRBJ2-7; 7 nucleotides align to TRBD2. The V segment lost 6 bases and the J segment 5 bases; nucleotides outside the gene matches: 16. CDR1 is LNHDA, CDR2 SQIVND, per germline (reference sequence). CDR3 length equals 16 residues. CDR3 loop: CASSTLASGFNDEQYF. The DNA for the CDR3 is TGTGCCAGTAGCACCTTGGCTAGCGGATTTAACGACGAGCAGTACTTC.

This sequence joins TRBV30 and TRBJ1-1; no clear D gene. In germline, CDR1 is GTSNPN, CDR2 SVGIG (reference sequence). V was cut by 1 base and J by 3 bases, with 3 bases left in between. The CDR3 contains 11 residues. The chain's CDR3 is CAWSDYTEAFF. The CDR3 nucleotides are TGTGCCTGGAGTGATTACACTGAAGCTTTCTTT.

This clone has only one observation. This chain uses TRBV11-3 with TRBJ1-4; D gene ambiguous. Germline assignment: CDR1 SGHNT and CDR2 YENEEA. This CDR3 is built from 15 residues. Trimming removed 3 bases at V and 5 bases at J, with 13 bases between. The CDR3 DNA is TGTGCCAGCAGCTTTACTACAGTCGGAAATGAAAAACTGTTTTTT. This translates into CASSFTTVGNEKLFF.

The CDR3 sequence is CASSPPNQPQHF. The CDR3 DNA reads as TGTGCCAGCTCACCACCTAATCAGCCCCAGCATTTT. The chain links TRBV18 to TRBJ1-5; the D is unclear. Between the trimmed V and J ends, which lost 0 bases and 4 bases, there was a span of 1 base. The germline CDR1 and CDR2 sequences are KGHSH and LQKENI. CDR3 length: 12 residues.

The rearrangement joins TRBV11-2 to TRBJ2-7; tentatively, D is TRBD1 (5 bases). Germline CDR1 is SGHAT and CDR2 is FQNNGV. Trimming cost V 1 base and J 3 bases, with 10 bases left between them. CDR3 length: 14 amino acids. Written as DNA, the CDR3 is TGTGCCAGCAGCTTAGCAGTGACAGTCTACGAGCAGTACTTC. Translation: CASSLAVTVYEQYF.

The V gene is TRBV6-5, the J gene TRBJ1-1; D not resolved. CDR1 MNHEY and CDR2 SVGAGI come from the germline V gene. The CDR3 contains 12 residues. The germline V and J ends were trimmed by 0 bases and 7 bases, with 6 bases remaining between them. The CDR3 is CASSYSSDEAFF. The CDR3 DNA reads TGTGCCAGCAGTTACTCGTCCGATGAAGCTTTCTTT.

There are a few counts of this clone. The V and J genes are TRBV14 and TRBJ1-3; D unclear. Trimming cost V 0 bases and J 2 bases, with 11 bases left between them. The CDR3 extends over 16 amino acids. From germline, CDR1 is SGHDN and CDR2 FVKESK. CDR3 loop: CASSQDRVVTGNTIYF. The CDR3 DNA reads TGTGCCAGCAGCCAAGATCGCGTGGTGACTGGAAACACCATATATTTT.

The CDR3: CASSQIDRDTIYF. The CDR3 DNA reads TGTGCCAGCAGCCAGATCGACAGGGACACCATATATTTT. The rearrangement joins TRBV14 to TRBJ1-3; 7 bases are shared with TRBD1. The CDR3 length is 13 residues. Germline lookup yields CDR1 SGHDN and CDR2 FVKESK. With 3 bases clipped from V and 8 bases from J, the junction kept 4 bases outside the gene matches. Based on the CDR3 plus reference TRBV14 and TRBJ1-3, the full variable domain is EAGVTQFPSHSVIEKGQTVTLRCDPISGHDNLYWYRRVMGKEIKFLLHFVKESKQDESGMPNNRFLAERTGGTYSTLKVQPAELEDSGVYFCASSQIDRDTIYFGEGSWLTVV.

The V and J genes are TRBV15 and TRBJ1-2, with D perhaps TRBD1 (6 bases). The CDR3 consists of 12 residues. From germline, CDR1 is LNHNV and CDR2 YYDKDF (reference sequence). V gave up 9 bases and J gave up 9 bases, with 17 bases separating them. The CDR3: CATRGARTSYTF. The DNA of the CDR3 is TGTGCCACGAGGGGGGCTCGCACGAGCTACACCTTC.

The chain couples TRBV27 to TRBJ2-7; a possible D gene is TRBD1 (7 bases). CDR1 is MNHEY, CDR2 SMNVEV, per germline (reference sequence). The CDR3 totals 13 residues. The V end lost 5 bases, the J end lost 5 bases, and 13 bases lay between the germline ends. The CDR3 coding sequence is TGTGCCAGCAGTCTACAGGGGAGGAACGAGCAGTACTTC. Protein: CASSLQGRNEQYF.

This clone appeared once. The V call is TRBV19, the J call TRBJ1-1, with D possibly being TRBD1 (6 bases). V lost 5 bases and J 0 bases, leaving 13 bases between the germline ends. This CDR3 region has 15 residues. In germline, CDR1 is LNHDA, CDR2 SQIVND (reference sequence). The DNA of the CDR3 is TGTGCCAGTAGTCTTAACCCAGGGGTGAACACTGAAGCTTTCTTT. This translates into CASSLNPGVNTEAFF. Variable domain in full (rest from reference TRBV19 and TRBJ1-1): DGGITQSPKYLFRKEGQNVTLSCEQNLNHDAMYWYRQDPGQGLRLIYYSQIVNDFQKGDIAEGYSVSREKKESFPLTVTSAQKNPTAFYLCASSLNPGVNTEAFFGQGTRLTVV.

The genes are TRBV6-1 and TRBJ1-5; unclear D gene. This CDR3 region has 15 residues. Trimming left V 0 bases short and J 3 bases short, with 9 bases between. Germline-derived CDR1 and CDR2 are MNHNS and SASEGT. CDR3 residues: CASSEAREPNQPQHF. The CDR3 nucleotides read TGTGCCAGCAGTGAAGCGAGGGAACCCAATCAGCCCCAGCATTTT.

V gene TRBV30 combines with J gene TRBJ1-4; TRBD1 aligns across 7 bases. Germline V gene sequence: CDR1 GTSNPN, CDR2 SVGIG (reference sequence). There are 19 residues in the CDR3. J gave up 0 bases and V 1 base, and 14 bases lay outside the gene matches. CDR3 residues: CAWSELPGGWSATNEKLFF. The CDR3 DNA reads as TGTGCCTGGAGTGAACTCCCAGGGGGATGGTCTGCAACTAATGAAAAACTGTTTTTT. Using reference TRBV30 and TRBJ1-4 for the parts outside the CDR3, the full variable domain is SQTIHQWPATLVQPVGSPLSLECTVEGTSNPNLYWYRQAAGRGLQLLFYSVGIGQISSEVPQNLSASRPQDRQFILSSKKLLLSDSGFYLCAWSELPGGWSATNEKLFFGSGTQLSVL.